Presented here are 9 T cell receptor beta chains from one specimen sequenced in a study of blood T cells in healthy people across ages. A second PCR of roughly 7 to 11 cycles used a sample-barcoded 5' primer and a J-beta primer mix. Via MiXCR, TCRdb re-called the 5' RACE reads, giving one row per CDR3 protein. Found here are roughly 640,000 distinct CDR3 sequences, about 30% of them singletons; the top ten hold around 16%. Sequencing used blood. These receptor sequences come from a woman older than 75 in good health.

This sequence joins TRBV7-6 and TRBJ2-2; weak D call: TRBD1 (5 bases). The CDR3 runs 16 residues. In germline, CDR1 is SGHVS, CDR2 FNYEAQ. With 1 base removed from V and 4 bases from J, the gap between germline ends came to 13 bases. CDR3 DNA sequence: TGTGCCAGCAGCTTAGGATCCAGGGCGTCCACCGGGGAGCTGTTTTTT. Encoded protein: CASSLGSRASTGELFF.

This clonotype was observed a few times. The chain joins TRBV7-3 to TRBJ1-6; D uncertain. The CDR3 is 15 residues long. The V gene's germline CDR1 is SGHTA and CDR2 FQGTGA. V was shortened by 0 bases and J by 6 bases, with 9 bases between the two germline ends. CDR3 loop: CASSLTRGTNSPLHF. In nucleotides, the CDR3 is TGTGCCAGCAGCTTAACACGGGGTACTAATTCACCCCTCCACTTT.

The rearrangement links TRBV6-2 or TRBV6-3 to TRBJ2-1; TRBD2 matches at 8 bases. With 6 bases clipped from V and 8 bases from J, the junction kept 6 bases outside the gene matches. The CDR3 loop spans 13 amino acids. Per germline, CDR1 MNHEY and CDR2 SVGEGT. CDR3 protein: CASRAGGKHEQFF. CDR3 DNA: TGTGCCAGCAGGGCGGGGGGCAAACATGAGCAGTTCTTC.

This clonotype was detected ten times or more. V usage is TRBV29-1 and J usage is TRBJ2-5; a possible D gene is TRBD1 (6 bases). Trimming left V 6 bases short and J 2 bases short, with 16 bases between. The CDR3 is 14 amino acids. Germline CDR1 is SQVTM and CDR2 is ANQGSEA. The DNA for the CDR3 is TGCAGCGTCGACATCCGACAGGCTCAAGAGACCCAGTACTTC. Its translation: CSVDIRQAQETQYF.

The V call is TRBV12-3 or TRBV12-4, the J call TRBJ1-5, with D hard to call. The CDR3 has 16 amino acids. The V end lost 7 bases, the J end lost 2 bases, and 18 bases lay between the germline ends. The CDR3 nucleotides are TGTGCCAGCATTTTTGGTCTTAGTGGGGGCAATCAGCCCCAGCATTTT. Protein: CASIFGLSGGNQPQHF.

J is TRBJ2-2 and V is TRBV29-1; 8 bases fit TRBD1. The CDR3 is 15 amino acids. CDR1 and CDR2 (germline): SQVTM, ANQGSEA. Trimming cost V 1 base and J 5 bases; bases outside gene matches: 6. Written as DNA, the CDR3 is TGCAGCGTTGAAGTGCAGGACAGGGTGACCGGGGAGCTGTTTTTT. Encoded protein: CSVEVQDRVTGELFF.

This clonotype was observed a handful of times. This may be a read error, as it is one base from a much larger clone. The V call is TRBV5-1, the J call TRBJ1-5, with no clear D. Germline V lookup: CDR1 SGHRS, CDR2 YFSETQ. The CDR3 length is 14 residues. Here the CDR3 DNA reads TGCGCCAGCAGCTTGGAGACTGGGTATCAGCCCCGGCATTTT. This translates into CASSLETGYQPRHF.

This clonotype was picked up one time. Here the CDR3 DNA reads TGTGCCAGCAGCTTGAGCGGGGGGGCAGTGCGGGAGCAGTTCTTC. This translates into CASSLSGGAVREQFF. The V gene is TRBV7-2, the J gene TRBJ2-1, with TRBD2 matching over 10 bases. V lost 3 bases, J lost 10 bases, and 9 bases stayed unmatched. Germline V gene data show CDR1 as SGHTA and CDR2 as FQGNSA. The CDR3 covers 15 residues.

This clonotype occurred many times. CDR3 in DNA: TGTGCCAGCTCACCCTCCTCAACAGTGAATACCCAGCATTTT. Translating it yields CASSPSSTVNTQHF. The rearrangement joins TRBV18 to TRBJ1-5; unclear D gene. V dropped 3 bases and J dropped 11 bases, with 17 bases sitting between them. The germline gives CDR1 KGHSH, CDR2 LQKENI. CDR3 length: 14 amino acids. Together with reference TRBV18 and TRBJ1-5, the CDR3 gives the full variable domain: NAGVMQNPRHLVRRRGQEARLRCSPMKGHSHVYWYRQLPEEGLKFMVYLQKENIIDESGMPKERFSAEFPKEGPSILRIQQVVRGDSAAYFCASSPSSTVNTQHFGDGTRLSIL.